This entry lists 23 T cell receptor beta chains sequenced from one sample in a study of T cells in Graves' hyperthyroidism and ophthalmopathy. From RNA transcripts, TCR beta CDR3 regions were amplified. In the first-round RT-PCR of the TCR CDR3, the HTBI primer set was used. TCRdb recomputed calls from the multiplex PCR reads with MiXCR, one row per CDR3 protein. Here the sample spans approximately 630,000 distinct CDR3 sequences, about a sixth being singletons. The specimen was blood. The receptors were sampled from a woman aged 30 to 39 with Graves' hyperthyroidism.

In this sample, this clonotype turned up a few times. Written as DNA, the CDR3 is TGTGCCAGCACCGAGGGGGGGAGCTCCTACAATGAGCAGTTCTTC. It is translated as CASTEGGSSYNEQFF. J is TRBJ2-1 and V is TRBV9; possible D gene TRBD2, 7 bases. With 6 bases removed from V and 0 bases from J, the gap between germline ends came to 13 bases. CDR3 length: 15 amino acids. Germline CDR1 reads SGDLS; CDR2 reads YYNGEE.

At least ten counts were recorded for this clonotype. In DNA form, the CDR3 reads TGTGCCAGCAGCCTCAACAGGGGGACAGCGATACAGCCCCAGCATTTT. Translated, it gives CASSLNRGTAIQPQHF. The J gene is TRBJ1-5, the V gene TRBV2; 8 bases fit TRBD1. Germline V gives CDR1 SNHLY, CDR2 FYNNEI. This CDR3 is built from 16 residues. V trimming: 6 bases; J trimming: 7 bases; junction bases outside the gene matches: 14.

V usage is TRBV6-5 and J usage is TRBJ2-2; D uncertain. V lost 3 bases to trimming and J lost 4 bases, with 6 bases between them. CDR3 length: 13 amino acids. CDR1 and CDR2 from the germline V gene are MNHEY and SVGAGI. The CDR3 DNA is TGTGCCAGCAGTTATAGGCTCACCGGGGAGCTGTTTTTT. Translated: CASSYRLTGELFF.

There are many counts of this clonotype. This chain joins TRBV6-1 and TRBJ1-5; D gene uncertain. This CDR3 has 14 amino acids. Germline loops: CDR1 MNHNS, CDR2 SASEGT. V lost 9 bases and J lost 4, with 16 bases in between. The CDR3 DNA sequence: TGTGCCAGTTTGGACCCCAAAGTGAATCAGCCCCAGCATTTT. Its translation: CASLDPKVNQPQHF.

To note about this clonotype: A read error may explain this, as a much larger clone is one base away. This chain links TRBV6-2 or TRBV6-3 with TRBJ2-3, with 9 bases matching TRBD1. Trimming removed 10 bases from V and 1 base from J; junction bases left unmatched: 6. The CDR3 is 14 amino acids. Germline V gene data show CDR1 as MNHEY and CDR2 as SVGEGT. For the CDR3, the DNA is TGTGCCACCGGACGGACAGGGGGCACAGATACGCAGTATTTT. Residues: CATGRTGGTDTQYF.

The J gene is TRBJ1-5, the V gene TRBV20-1, with TRBD1 as a possible D gene (6 bases). The CDR3 consists of 13 residues. Germline values: CDR1 DFQATT, CDR2 SNEGSKA (reference sequence). Trimming stripped 4 bases from V and 6 bases from J, with 13 bases between. CDR3 DNA: TGCAGTGCTAATTTGGGGGCGGGTCAGCCCCAGCATTTT. This codes for CSANLGAGQPQHF.

The table lists this clonotype with many counts. V gene TRBV7-3 combines with J gene TRBJ2-3, with D unclear. Germline V lookup: CDR1 SGHTA, CDR2 FQGTGA. V lost 5 bases and J lost 3, with 12 bases in between. CDR3 length: 14 residues. CDR3 protein: CASSPKGGTDTQYF. CDR3 bases: TGTGCCAGCAGCCCCAAGGGTGGGACAGATACGCAGTATTTT.

This clonotype was observed at least ten times. The V call is TRBV7-8, the J call TRBJ1-6; D is uncertain. Per germline, CDR1 SGHVS and CDR2 FQNEAQ. V was clipped by 0 bases and J by 5 bases, with 5 bases between them. There are 14 residues in the CDR3. Here the CDR3 reads CASSLAGHNSPLHF. In DNA form, the CDR3 reads TGTGCCAGCAGCTTAGCAGGGCATAATTCACCCCTCCACTTT.

This clonotype appeared many times. V gene TRBV12-3 or TRBV12-4 combines with J gene TRBJ1-2; 9 bases agree with TRBD1. V lost 6 bases to trimming and J lost 8 bases; unmatched junction nucleotides: 10. This CDR3 spans 14 amino acids. The CDR3 region is CASREGQGLGGYTF. In DNA, the CDR3 is TGTGCCAGCAGGGAGGGACAGGGTTTAGGAGGCTACACCTTC.

Worth noting for this clonotype: A much larger clone is a single base away; this may be a read error. The V and J genes are TRBV10-3 and TRBJ2-3; no clear D. V dropped 4 bases and J dropped 1 base, with 3 bases sitting between them. This CDR3 has 12 amino acids. Germline V gene lookup returns CDR1 ENHRY and CDR2 SYGVKD. CDR3 coding DNA: TGTGCCATCAGTGCCGGCACAGATACGCAGTATTTT. This gives the protein CAISAGTDTQYF.

The sample holds many counts of this clonotype. J is TRBJ2-1 and V is TRBV28; 10 nucleotides line up with TRBD2. The CDR3 sequence is 20 residues long. Germline V gene data show CDR1 as MDHEN and CDR2 as SYDVKM. After removal of 4 bases from V and 0 bases from J, the junction contained 15 bases not matched to a gene. As DNA, the CDR3 is TGTGCCAGCAGTTCCCCACGCGGGACTAGCGACTCCGCCTCCTACAATGAGCAGTTCTTC. It encodes CASSSPRGTSDSASYNEQFF.

The chain couples TRBV10-3 to TRBJ2-7; D is perhaps TRBD2 (9 bases). V dropped 10 bases and J dropped 4 bases, with 29 bases sitting between them. Germline V gene data show CDR1 as ENHRY and CDR2 as SYGVKD. This CDR3 has 17 residues. CDR3 sequence: CATSDRVGLAGNYEQYF. For the CDR3, the DNA is TGTGCCACCTCGGACAGGGTGGGCCTAGCGGGAAATTACGAGCAGTACTTC.

This chain uses TRBV20-1 with TRBJ2-2, with a possible D match to TRBD2 (6 bases). Germline V lookup: CDR1 DFQATT, CDR2 SNEGSKA (reference sequence). The ends were cut back, 0 bases at V and 5 bases at J, with 16 bases in the middle. This CDR3 comprises 16 residues. The CDR3 loop is CSAREGVGTGTGELFF. The CDR3 DNA sequence: TGCAGTGCTAGAGAGGGAGTGGGGACTGGAACCGGGGAGCTGTTTTTT.

The sample holds a few counts of this clonotype. V usage is TRBV28 and J usage is TRBJ1-5, with D possibly matching TRBD1 (6 bases). Trimming shortened V by 7 bases and J by 4 bases, and 17 bases separated the two germline ends. The germline V gene encodes CDR1 MDHEN and CDR2 SYDVKM. The CDR3 has 15 residues. The CDR3 DNA reads TGTGCCAGCAATTCTCTGGGGGGGGCAAATCAGCCCCAGCATTTT. Residues: CASNSLGGANQPQHF.

This chain connects TRBV25-1 to TRBJ2-1; the D is unclear. Germline CDR1 reads MGHDK; CDR2 reads SYGVNS. The ends were cut back, 1 base at V and 0 bases at J, with 4 bases in the middle. This CDR3 is built from 14 residues. CDR3 sequence: CASSEWASYNEQFF. As DNA, the CDR3 is TGTGCCAGCAGTGAATGGGCCTCCTACAATGAGCAGTTCTTC.

As to this clonotype: Being one base from a much bigger clone, this may be a read error. The chain links TRBV20-1 to TRBJ2-1; the D is unclear. The CDR3 is 10 amino acids. Per the germline V gene, CDR1 is DFQATT and CDR2 is SNEGSKA (reference sequence). The CDR3, as DNA: TGCGGTGCTAGTATCAATGAGCAGTTCTTC. It codes for CGASINEQFF.

About this clonotype: A much more abundant neighbour one base away suggests this may be a read error. This chain uses TRBV30 with TRBJ1-5; D ambiguous. This CDR3 comprises 13 residues. Germline loops: CDR1 GTSNPN, CDR2 SVGIG (reference sequence). The CDR3 loop reads CARSPGINQPQHF. CDR3 sequence (DNA): TGTGCCCGGAGCCCAGGAATCAATCAGCCCCAGCATTTT.

DNA of the CDR3: TGCAGTGCTAGCCGGGATTTTGGAAACACCATATATTTT. Its translation: CSASRDFGNTIYF. This chain uses TRBV20-1 with TRBJ1-3; no clear D. Germline CDR1 and CDR2: DFQATT and SNEGSKA (reference sequence). The germline V and J ends were trimmed by 3 bases and 3 bases, with 9 bases remaining between them. The CDR3 contains 13 residues.

This clonotype was seen more than once but under ten times. The chain has TRBV5-1 and TRBJ2-1; D is perhaps TRBD2 (5 bases). CDR3 length equals 15 residues. The ends were cut back, 4 bases at V and 10 bases at J, with 21 bases in the middle. The germline gives CDR1 SGHRS, CDR2 YFSETQ. CDR3 in DNA: TGCGCCAGCAGCCCGGGGAGTAATTCCCTCGGGGAGCAGTTCTTC. Its protein product is CASSPGSNSLGEQFF.

This clonotype was counted many times. The chain couples TRBV7-9 to TRBJ2-7; D is uncertain. Trimming cost V 5 bases and J 6 bases, with 11 bases left between them. From germline, CDR1 is SEHNR and CDR2 FQNEAQ (reference sequence). CDR3 length: 12 amino acids. Here the CDR3 reads CASSLFGVEQYF. In DNA form, the CDR3 reads TGTGCCAGCAGCCTTTTCGGAGTCGAGCAGTACTTC.

In its sample, this clonotype was seen many times. The rearrangement uses TRBV3-1 and TRBJ2-1; 7 bases align to TRBD2. Germline V gene lookup returns CDR1 LGHDT and CDR2 YNNKEL (reference sequence). The CDR3 is 13 residues long. The V gene end was trimmed by 0 bases and the J gene end by 9 bases; junction bases not matched to a gene: 2. The CDR3 protein is CASSQEPGGEQFF. The CDR3 region has the DNA TGTGCCAGCAGCCAAGAGCCGGGGGGTGAGCAGTTCTTC.

This clonotype occurred many times. The chain links TRBV11-3 to TRBJ1-1; D is ambiguous. The CDR3 contains 15 residues. Trimming left V 1 base short and J 5 bases short, with 14 bases between. Germline CDR1 and CDR2: SGHNT and YENEEA. CDR3 nucleotide sequence: TGTGCCAGCAGCTTAGGGACGGTTCCGGGGACTGAAGCTTTCTTT. It translates to CASSLGTVPGTEAFF. Full variable domain (outside the CDR3, taken from reference TRBV11-3 and TRBJ1-1): EAGVVQSPRYKIIEKKQPVAFWCNPISGHNTLYWYLQNLGQGPELLIRYENEEAVDDSQLPKDRFSAERLKGVDSTLKIQPAELGDSAVYLCASSLGTVPGTEAFFGQGTRLTVV.

This clonotype showed up many times. The chain recombines TRBV6-2 or TRBV6-3 with TRBJ2-7, with D tentatively TRBD1 (6 bases). The CDR3 extends over 15 amino acids. V lost 5 bases, J lost 2 bases, and 16 bases lay in between. In germline, CDR1 is MNHEY, CDR2 SVGEGT. In nucleotides, the CDR3 is TGTGCCAGCAGTCCTACGGACAGTCCACCCTACGAGCAGTACTTC. This sequence encodes CASSPTDSPPYEQYF.